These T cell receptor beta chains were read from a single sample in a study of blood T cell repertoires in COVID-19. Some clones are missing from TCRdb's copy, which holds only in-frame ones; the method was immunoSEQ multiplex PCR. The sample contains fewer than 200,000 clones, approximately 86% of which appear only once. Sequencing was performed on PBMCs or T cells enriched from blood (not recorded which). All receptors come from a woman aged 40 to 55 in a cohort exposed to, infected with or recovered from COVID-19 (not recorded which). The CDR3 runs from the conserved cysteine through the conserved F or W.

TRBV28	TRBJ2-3	CASSSSGGDTQYF
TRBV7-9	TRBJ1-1	CASSPLLRNTEAFF
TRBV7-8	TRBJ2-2	CASSFVSGANTGELFF
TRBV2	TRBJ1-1	CASSAQRNTEAFF
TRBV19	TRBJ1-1	CASSEQGTTEAFF
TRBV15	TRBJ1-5	CATSTAGGNQPQHF
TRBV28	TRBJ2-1	CASSGNEQFF
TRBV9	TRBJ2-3	CASSPRRTSGRPHTSTDTQYF
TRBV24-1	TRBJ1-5	CATSPGTSDNQPQHF
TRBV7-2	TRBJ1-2	CASSLDGSADYGYTF
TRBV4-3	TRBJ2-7	CASSQEPPGGPSEQYF
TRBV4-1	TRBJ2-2	CASSQGGGKAGELFF
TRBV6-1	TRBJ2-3	CASSESRTDTQYF
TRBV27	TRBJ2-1	CASSPLAGAYNEQFF
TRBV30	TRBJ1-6	CAWSARQGNSPLHF
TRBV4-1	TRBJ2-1	CASRSSGGVEQFF
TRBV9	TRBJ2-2	CASSRSGRQGHTGELFF
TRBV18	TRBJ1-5	CASSGQGVLSNQPQHF
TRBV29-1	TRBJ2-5	CSVERETQYF
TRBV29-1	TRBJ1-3	CSGETSGNTIYF
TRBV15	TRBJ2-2	CATSRVFGGARSNTGELFF
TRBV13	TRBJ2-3	CASSFYDRGSDTQYF